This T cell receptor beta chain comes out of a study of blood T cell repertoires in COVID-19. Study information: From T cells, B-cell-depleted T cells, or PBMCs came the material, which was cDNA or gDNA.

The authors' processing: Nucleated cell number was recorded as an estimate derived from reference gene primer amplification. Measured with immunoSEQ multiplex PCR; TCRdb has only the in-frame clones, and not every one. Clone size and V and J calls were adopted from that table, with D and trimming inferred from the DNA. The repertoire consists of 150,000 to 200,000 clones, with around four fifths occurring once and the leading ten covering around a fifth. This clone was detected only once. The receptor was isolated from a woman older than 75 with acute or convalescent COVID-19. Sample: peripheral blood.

CDR3 region: CASSLELGGYNEQFF. Here the CDR3 DNA reads TGTGCCAGCAGCCTAGAACTAGGGGGTTACAATGAGCAGTTCTTC. This sequence joins TRBV4-2 and TRBJ2-1, with D possibly matching TRBD1 (6 bases). Germline lookup yields CDR1 LGHNA and CDR2 YNFKEQ. Trimming removed 4 bases at V and 4 bases at J, with 14 bases between. The CDR3 is 15 amino acids.